The TCR beta chain under discussion was sequenced for a study of glioma-infiltrating T cells after dendritic cell vaccination. As for the study in general: Dendritic cell vaccination trial patients had either newly diagnosed or recurrent glioblastoma.

Input was 2 ug genomic DNA, or all available if less. Primers: 60 V beta forward and 13 J beta reverse. Produced via immunoSEQ multiplex PCR; TCRdb's table is partial and in-frame only. The data hold around 67,000 clones, with about 86% observed a single time. Trimming pared 5 bases from V and 8 bases from J, leaving 18 bases between. The CDR3 contains 14 residues. Germline CDR1 reads SGHTA; CDR2 reads FQGNSA. The receptor's source is a human donor with glioblastoma. This rearrangement joins TRBV7-2 to TRBJ2-5; possible D gene TRBD1, 6 bases. The specimen comprised blood, sampled before dendritic cell vaccination. In DNA form, the CDR3 reads TGTGCCAGCAGCCCCCCCGGGACAAGGTCTACCCAGTACTTC. Translation: CASSPPGTRSTQYF.